This passage covers 5 T cell receptor beta chains from one sample sequenced in a study of a mutant IDH1 vaccine in newly diagnosed glioma (dated by TCRdb to 2020 to 2022). To prepare the library, the immunoSEQ multiplex PCR assay was applied. Imported from immuneACCESS, the table was reduced by TCRdb to in-frame sequences with V and J called. These copies leave out some clones; in studies compared against another copy, an unresolved V gene accounts for under half, and the cause of the remainder is not known. The sample records about 59,000 clones, about 91% of which are singletons. The ten most abundant clones make up roughly 2.5% of the sample. The time point label for this specimen denotes: baseline, week 1 (first vaccination visit). Taken with the paper, the label for treatment or condition translates to: pre-vaccination baseline after standard-of-care therapy. The input for sequencing was PBMCs, taken from a glioma patient treated with radiotherapy, temozolomide or both. The source is a man aged 50 to 59 with glioma.

This clone appeared once. This sequence joins TRBV5-1 and TRBJ2-2; D may be TRBD1 or TRBD2 (5 bases each). The germline V and J ends were trimmed by 4 bases and 5 bases, with 15 bases remaining between them. The length of the CDR3 is 15 residues. CDR1 and CDR2 (germline): SGHRS, YFSETQ. The DNA of the CDR3 is TGCGCCAGCAGCCCCGGGACGTCAGGGACCGGGGAGCTGTTTTTT. This translates into CASSPGTSGTGELFF. Filled out from reference TRBV5-1 and TRBJ2-2, the complete variable domain reads KAGVTQTPRYLIKTRGQQVTLSCSPISGHRSVSWYQQTPGQGLQFLFEYFSETQRNKGNFPGRFSGRQFSNSRSEMNVSTLELGDSALYLCASSPGTSGTGELFFGEGSRLTVL.

The chain carries TRBV29-1 and TRBJ2-7; 12 bases line up with TRBD1. The CDR3 spans 13 residues. J gave up 6 bases and V 3 bases, and 3 bases lay outside the gene matches. Germline V gene data show CDR1 as SQVTM and CDR2 as ANQGSEA. CDR3 DNA sequence: TGCAGCGTTGAGAGGGACAGGGGGCCCGAGCAGTACTTC. Translation: CSVERDRGPEQYF.

This clone came up once. V usage is TRBV9 and J usage is TRBJ2-5; D call uncertain. In germline, CDR1 is SGDLS, CDR2 YYNGEE. V was shortened by 4 bases and J by 5 bases, with 9 bases between the two germline ends. The CDR3 has 12 residues. The CDR3 sequence is CASSTFGETQYF. CDR3 in DNA: TGTGCCAGCAGCACCTTTGGGGAGACCCAGTACTTC. The variable domain in full, completed from reference TRBV9 and TRBJ2-5, reads DSGVTQTPKHLITATGQRVTLRCSPRSGDLSVYWYQQSLDQGLQFLIQYYNGEERAKGNILERFSAQQFPDLHSELNLSSLELGDSALYFCASSTFGETQYFGPGTRLLVL.

This chain joins TRBV9 and TRBJ2-5, with D possibly TRBD1 on 5 matching bases. The germline gives CDR1 SGDLS, CDR2 YYNGEE. V was trimmed by 4 bases and J by 9 bases, leaving 28 bases between them. The CDR3 is made up of 17 amino acids. CDR3 sequence reads: CASSPPSAQGPLGPQYF. In DNA, the CDR3 is TGTGCCAGCAGCCCCCCAAGTGCGCAGGGCCCTTTGGGGCCCCAGTACTTC.

The rearrangement joins TRBV9 to TRBJ1-4; tentative D call: TRBD1 (5 bases). This CDR3 is built from 15 residues. V was shortened by 0 bases and J by 5 bases, with 11 bases between the two germline ends. Germline assignment: CDR1 SGDLS and CDR2 YYNGEE. For the CDR3, the DNA is TGTGCCAGCAGCGTAGACGGGACGGCGAATGAAAAACTGTTTTTT. Its protein product is CASSVDGTANEKLFF.